This T cell receptor (beta chain) was found in a study of blood T cell repertoires in COVID-19. Overall study: The study drew acute and convalescent COVID-19 samples from the United States, Italy and Spain. The cDNA or gDNA used as material had been derived from T cells, B-cell-depleted T cells, or PBMCs.

Patients at the Seattle site were enrolled during active infection and followed longitudinally. This CDR3 contains 16 residues. Germline V lookup: CDR1 KGHDR, CDR2 SFDVKD. The V and J ends lost 1 base and 5 bases respectively, with 15 bases between them. In the original analysis: Amplification of reference gene primers provided the estimated nucleated cell counts. Only in-frame clones appear in the TCRdb table, and some are missing; sequencing was by immunoSEQ multiplex PCR. The V and J calls and clone size come from that table; D and trimming were worked out from the DNA. The table shows 100,000 to 150,000 clones, with roughly nine tenths occurring only once.

Input material: peripheral blood. V and J are TRBV24-1 and TRBJ2-3, with D tentatively TRBD2 (5 bases). This receptor was taken from a woman in her 70s with COVID-19, enrolled during active disease. The CDR3 sequence is CATSDLSGGRGDTQYF. In DNA form, the CDR3 reads TGTGCCACCAGTGATTTATCCGGCGGCCGGGGAGATACGCAGTATTTT.